This TCR beta chain was retrieved from a study of regulatory dendritic cells for organ transplantation. Memory T cells were CD45RO+, naive were CD45RA+, sorted by FACS. Trimming shortened V by 1 base and J by 0 bases, and 19 bases separated the two germline ends. CDR1 SGHVS and CDR2 FQNEAQ come from the germline V gene. The CDR3 consists of 20 residues. This table comes from immunoSEQ multiplex PCR, and its TCRdb copy is limited to in-frame clones, with some not included. The sample carries over 25,000 clones, roughly four fifths recorded once. V usage is TRBV7-8 and J usage is TRBJ1-6, with D perhaps matching TRBD1 (6 bases). This receptor was identified in a human donor in good health. The sample consisted of naive CD4+ T cells from blood. The subset was: CD45RA+ naive T cells. The CDR3 region has the DNA TGTGCCAGCAGCTTAGAGATAGCCAGGGGTACCAGCTCCTATAATTCACCCCTCCACTTT. Translating gives CASSLEIARGTSSYNSPLHF.